This T cell receptor (beta chain) was profiled in a study of blood T cell repertoires in COVID-19. TCRdb's copy holds only in-frame clones and misses some; the assay was immunoSEQ multiplex PCR. The sample shows 90,000 to 100,000 clones, 89% of them seen only once. Losses at the gene ends were 8 bases for V and 3 bases for J; bases not matched to a gene: 6. The CDR3 is made up of 15 amino acids. CDR1 and CDR2 from the germline V gene are LNHDA and SQIVND (reference sequence). The chain uses TRBV19 and TRBJ1-5; 11 nucleotides agree with TRBD1. The sample taken for sequencing was peripheral blood. The clonotype comes from a man aged 55-75 years with COVID-19, enrolled during active disease. CDR3: CASCRDRGSNQPQHF. In DNA, the CDR3 is TGTGCCAGTTGCCGGGACAGGGGGTCCAATCAGCCCCAGCATTTT.